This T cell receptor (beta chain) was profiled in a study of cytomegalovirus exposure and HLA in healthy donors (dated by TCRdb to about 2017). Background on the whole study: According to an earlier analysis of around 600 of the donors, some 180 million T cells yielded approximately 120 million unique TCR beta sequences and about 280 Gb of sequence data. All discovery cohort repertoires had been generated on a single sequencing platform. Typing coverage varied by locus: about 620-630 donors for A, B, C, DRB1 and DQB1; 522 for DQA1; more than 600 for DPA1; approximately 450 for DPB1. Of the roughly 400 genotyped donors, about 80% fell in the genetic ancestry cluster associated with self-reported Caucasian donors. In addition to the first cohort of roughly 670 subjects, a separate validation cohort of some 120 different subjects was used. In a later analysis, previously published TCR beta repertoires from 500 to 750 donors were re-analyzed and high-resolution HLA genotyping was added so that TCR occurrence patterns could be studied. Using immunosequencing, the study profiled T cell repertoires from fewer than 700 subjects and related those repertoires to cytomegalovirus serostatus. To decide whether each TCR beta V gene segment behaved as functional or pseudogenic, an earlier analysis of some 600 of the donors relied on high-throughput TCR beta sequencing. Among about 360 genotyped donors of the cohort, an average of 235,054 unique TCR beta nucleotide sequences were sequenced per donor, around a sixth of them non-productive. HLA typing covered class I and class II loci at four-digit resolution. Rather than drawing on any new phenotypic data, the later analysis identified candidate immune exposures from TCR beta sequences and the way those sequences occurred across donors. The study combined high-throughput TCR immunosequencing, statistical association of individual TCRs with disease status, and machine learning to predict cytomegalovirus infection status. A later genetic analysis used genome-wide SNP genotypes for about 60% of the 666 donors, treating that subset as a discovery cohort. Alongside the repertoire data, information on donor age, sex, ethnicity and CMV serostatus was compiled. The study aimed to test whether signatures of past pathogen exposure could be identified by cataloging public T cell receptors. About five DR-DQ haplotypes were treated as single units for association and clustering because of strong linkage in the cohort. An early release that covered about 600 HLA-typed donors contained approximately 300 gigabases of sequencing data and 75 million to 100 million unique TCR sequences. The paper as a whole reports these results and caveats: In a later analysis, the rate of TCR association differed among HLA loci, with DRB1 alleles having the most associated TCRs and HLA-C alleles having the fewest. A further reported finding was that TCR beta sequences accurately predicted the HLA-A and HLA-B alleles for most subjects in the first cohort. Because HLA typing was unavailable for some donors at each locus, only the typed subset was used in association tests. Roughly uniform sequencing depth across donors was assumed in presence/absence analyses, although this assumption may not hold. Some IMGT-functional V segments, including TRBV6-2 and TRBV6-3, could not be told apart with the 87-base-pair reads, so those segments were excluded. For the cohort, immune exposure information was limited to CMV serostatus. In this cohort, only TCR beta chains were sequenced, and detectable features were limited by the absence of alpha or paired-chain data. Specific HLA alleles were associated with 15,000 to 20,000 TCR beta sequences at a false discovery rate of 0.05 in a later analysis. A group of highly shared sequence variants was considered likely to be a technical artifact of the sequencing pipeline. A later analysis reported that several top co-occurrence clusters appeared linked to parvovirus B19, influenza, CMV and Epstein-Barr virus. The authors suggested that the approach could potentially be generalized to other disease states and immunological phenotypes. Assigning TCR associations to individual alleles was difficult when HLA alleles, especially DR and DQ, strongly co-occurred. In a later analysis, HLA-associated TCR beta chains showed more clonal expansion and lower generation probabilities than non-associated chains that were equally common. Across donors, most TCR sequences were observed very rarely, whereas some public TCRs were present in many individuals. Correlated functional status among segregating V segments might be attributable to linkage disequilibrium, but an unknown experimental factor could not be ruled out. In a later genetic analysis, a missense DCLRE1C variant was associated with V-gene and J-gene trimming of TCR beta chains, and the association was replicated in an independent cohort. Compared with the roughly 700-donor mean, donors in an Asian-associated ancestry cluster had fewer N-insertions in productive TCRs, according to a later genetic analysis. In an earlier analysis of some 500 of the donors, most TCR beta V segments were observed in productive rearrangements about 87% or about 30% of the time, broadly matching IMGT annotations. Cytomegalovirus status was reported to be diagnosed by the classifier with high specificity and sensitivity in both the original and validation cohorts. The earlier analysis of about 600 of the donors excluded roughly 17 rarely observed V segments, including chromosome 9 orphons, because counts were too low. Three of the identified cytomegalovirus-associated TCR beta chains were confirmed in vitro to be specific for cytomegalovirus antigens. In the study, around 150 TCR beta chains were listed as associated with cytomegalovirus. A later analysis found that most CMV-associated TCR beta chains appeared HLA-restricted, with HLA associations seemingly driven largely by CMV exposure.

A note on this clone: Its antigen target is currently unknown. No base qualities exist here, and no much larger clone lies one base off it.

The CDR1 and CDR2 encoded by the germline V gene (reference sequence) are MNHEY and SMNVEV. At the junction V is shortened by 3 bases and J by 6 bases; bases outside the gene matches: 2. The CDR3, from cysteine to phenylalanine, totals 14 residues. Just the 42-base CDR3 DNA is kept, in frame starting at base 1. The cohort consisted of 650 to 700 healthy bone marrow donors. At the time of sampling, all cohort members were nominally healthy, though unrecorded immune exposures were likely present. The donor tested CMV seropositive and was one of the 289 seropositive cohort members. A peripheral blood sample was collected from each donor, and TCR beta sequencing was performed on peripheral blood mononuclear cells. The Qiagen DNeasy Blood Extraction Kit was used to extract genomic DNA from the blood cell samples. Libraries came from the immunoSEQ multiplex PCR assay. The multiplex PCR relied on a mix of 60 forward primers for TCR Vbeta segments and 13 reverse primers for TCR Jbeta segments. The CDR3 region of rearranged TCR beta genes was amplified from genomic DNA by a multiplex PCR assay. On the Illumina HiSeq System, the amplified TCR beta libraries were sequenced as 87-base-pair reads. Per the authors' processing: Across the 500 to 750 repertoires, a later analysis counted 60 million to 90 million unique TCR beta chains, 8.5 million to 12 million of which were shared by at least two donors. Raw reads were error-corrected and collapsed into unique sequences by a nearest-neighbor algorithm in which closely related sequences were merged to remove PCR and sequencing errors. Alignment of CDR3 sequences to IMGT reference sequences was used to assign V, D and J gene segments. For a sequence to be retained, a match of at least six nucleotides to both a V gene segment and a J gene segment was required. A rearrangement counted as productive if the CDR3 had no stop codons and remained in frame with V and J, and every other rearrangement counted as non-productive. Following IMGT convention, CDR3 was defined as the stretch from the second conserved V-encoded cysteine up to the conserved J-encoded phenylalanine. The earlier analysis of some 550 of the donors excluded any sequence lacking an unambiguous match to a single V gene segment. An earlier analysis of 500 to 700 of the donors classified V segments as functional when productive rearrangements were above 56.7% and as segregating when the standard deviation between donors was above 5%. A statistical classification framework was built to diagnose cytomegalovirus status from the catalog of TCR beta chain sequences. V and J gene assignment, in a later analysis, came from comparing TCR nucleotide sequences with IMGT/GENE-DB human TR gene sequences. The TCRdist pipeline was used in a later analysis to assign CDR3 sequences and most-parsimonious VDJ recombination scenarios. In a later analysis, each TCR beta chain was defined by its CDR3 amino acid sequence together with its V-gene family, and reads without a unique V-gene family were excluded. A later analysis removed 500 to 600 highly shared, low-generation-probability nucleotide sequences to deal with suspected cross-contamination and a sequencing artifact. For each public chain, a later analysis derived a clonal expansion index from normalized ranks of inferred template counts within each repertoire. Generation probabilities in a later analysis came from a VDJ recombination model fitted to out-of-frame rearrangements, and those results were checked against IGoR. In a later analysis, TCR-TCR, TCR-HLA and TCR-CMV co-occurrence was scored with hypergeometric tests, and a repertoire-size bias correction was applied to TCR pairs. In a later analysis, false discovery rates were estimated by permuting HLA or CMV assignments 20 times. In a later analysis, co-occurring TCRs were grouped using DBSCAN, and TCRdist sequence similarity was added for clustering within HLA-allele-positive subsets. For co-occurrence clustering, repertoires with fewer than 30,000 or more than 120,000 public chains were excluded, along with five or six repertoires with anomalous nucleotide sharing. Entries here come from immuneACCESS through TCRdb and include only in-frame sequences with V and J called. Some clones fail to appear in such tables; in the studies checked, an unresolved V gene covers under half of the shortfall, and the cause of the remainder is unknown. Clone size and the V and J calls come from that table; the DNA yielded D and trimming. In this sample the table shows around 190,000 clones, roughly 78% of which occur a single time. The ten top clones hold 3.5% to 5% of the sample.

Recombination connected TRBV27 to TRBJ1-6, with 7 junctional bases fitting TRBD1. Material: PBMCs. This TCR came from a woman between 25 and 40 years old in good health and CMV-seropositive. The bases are TGTGCCAGCAGTTTCGCAGGGGGTAATTCACCCCTCCACTTT. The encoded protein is CASSFAGGNSPLHF.